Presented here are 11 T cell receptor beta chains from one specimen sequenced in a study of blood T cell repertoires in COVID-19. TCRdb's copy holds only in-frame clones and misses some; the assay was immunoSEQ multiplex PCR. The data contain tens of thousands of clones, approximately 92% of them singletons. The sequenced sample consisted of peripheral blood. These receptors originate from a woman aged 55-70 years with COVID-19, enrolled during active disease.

The CDR3 DNA reads TGTGCCAGCAGCTTAATCCAGGGGACAGATACGCAGTATTTT. Protein: CASSLIQGTDTQYF. V gene TRBV7-2 combines with J gene TRBJ2-3; tentatively, D is TRBD1 (6 bases). The germline V and J ends were trimmed by 2 bases and 3 bases, with 9 bases remaining between them. Germline CDR1 SGHTA, CDR2 FQGNSA. This CDR3 has 14 amino acids.

CDR3 nucleotides: TGTGCCAGTGGGGCGGGGGAGAGCACAGATACGCAGTATTTT. It yields the protein CASGAGESTDTQYF. The chain recombines TRBV7-2 with TRBJ2-3, with 7 bases matching TRBD2. The CDR3 runs 14 residues. V lost 9 bases to trimming and J lost 0 bases; unmatched junction nucleotides: 6. Germline-derived CDR1 and CDR2 are SGHTA and FQGNSA.

The CDR3 bases are TGCGCCAGCAGCCAAGATTCTAGCGGGAGCCGGATCGGGGAGCTGTTTTTT. It encodes CASSQDSSGSRIGELFF. The chain couples TRBV4-1 to TRBJ2-2; TRBD2 matches 10 bases. Germline CDR1 and CDR2: MGHRA and YSYEKL. Unmatched junction bases numbered 8, after V lost 0 bases and J lost 7 bases. The CDR3 spans 17 residues.

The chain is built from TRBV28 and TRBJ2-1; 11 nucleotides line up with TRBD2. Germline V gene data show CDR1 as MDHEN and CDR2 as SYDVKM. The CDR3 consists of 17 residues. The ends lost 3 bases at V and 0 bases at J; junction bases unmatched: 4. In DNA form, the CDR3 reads TGTGCCAGCAGTTTTGGGACTAGCGGACTCTCCTACAATGAGCAGTTCTTC. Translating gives CASSFGTSGLSYNEQFF.

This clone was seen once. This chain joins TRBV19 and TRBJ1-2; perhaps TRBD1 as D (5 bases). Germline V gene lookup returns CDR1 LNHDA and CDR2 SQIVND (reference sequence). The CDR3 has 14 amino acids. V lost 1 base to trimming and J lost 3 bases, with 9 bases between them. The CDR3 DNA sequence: TGTGCCAGTAGTATAGGTGGGGCCGACTATGGCTACACCTTC. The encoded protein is CASSIGGADYGYTF.

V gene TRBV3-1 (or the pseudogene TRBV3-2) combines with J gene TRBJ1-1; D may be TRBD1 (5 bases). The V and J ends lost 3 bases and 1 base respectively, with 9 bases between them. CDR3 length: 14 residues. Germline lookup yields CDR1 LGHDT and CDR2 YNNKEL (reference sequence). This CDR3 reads CASSQMTANTEAFF. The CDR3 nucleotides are TGTGCCAGCAGCCAGATGACAGCGAACACTGAAGCTTTCTTT.

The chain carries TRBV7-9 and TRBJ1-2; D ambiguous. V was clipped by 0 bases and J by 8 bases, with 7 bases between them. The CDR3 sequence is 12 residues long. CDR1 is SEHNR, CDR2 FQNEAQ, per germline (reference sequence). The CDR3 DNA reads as TGTGCCAGCAGCTTAGCTGGCCAGGGCTACACCTTC. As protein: CASSLAGQGYTF.

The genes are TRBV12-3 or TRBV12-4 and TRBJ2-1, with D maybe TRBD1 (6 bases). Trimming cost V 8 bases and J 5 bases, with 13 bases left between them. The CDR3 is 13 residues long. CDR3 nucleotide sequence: TGTGCCAGCGGGGCAGGGGTTAACAATGAGCAGTTCTTC. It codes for CASGAGVNNEQFF.

For the CDR3, the DNA is TGCGCCAGCAGCCTTGGGACAGGTCCTGAGGGCTACACCTTC. Translation gives CASSLGTGPEGYTF. The genes are TRBV5-1 and TRBJ1-2; 8 nucleotides align to TRBD1. Germline trimming cut 4 bases from V and 8 bases from J; bases unmatched to any gene: 10. CDR3 size: 14 residues. Germline CDR1 and CDR2: SGHRS and YFSETQ.

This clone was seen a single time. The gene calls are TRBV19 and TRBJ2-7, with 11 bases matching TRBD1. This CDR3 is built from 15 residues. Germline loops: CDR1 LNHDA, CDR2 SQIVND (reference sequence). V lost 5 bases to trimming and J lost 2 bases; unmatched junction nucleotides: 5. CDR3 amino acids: CASSLRDRGAYEQYF. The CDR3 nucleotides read TGTGCCAGTAGTCTCCGGGACAGGGGGGCCTACGAGCAGTACTTC.

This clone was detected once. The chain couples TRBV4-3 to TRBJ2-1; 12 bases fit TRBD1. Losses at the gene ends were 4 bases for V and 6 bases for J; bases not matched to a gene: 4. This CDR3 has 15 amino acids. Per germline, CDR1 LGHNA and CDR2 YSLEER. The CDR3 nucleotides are TGCGCCAGCAGCCCCGGGACAGGGGGCTTCAATGAGCAGTTCTTC. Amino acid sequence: CASSPGTGGFNEQFF.